The 21 T cell receptor beta chains below were found in one sample sequenced in a study of post-analysis software for immune sequencing data. The authors incorporated unique molecular identifiers into the TCR beta cDNA libraries. One entry per CDR3 protein, called by TCRdb with MiXCR from the PCR reads. The data contain 750,000 to 900,000 distinct CDR3 sequences, around 42% of them seen just once; the ten biggest clones take up roughly 4.9%. What these receptors recognize is not known. General observations from the study: Included in a set of about 5 TRBV segments more frequent in patients than controls were TRBV5-6, TRBV5-1 and TRBV20-1.

The specimen sequenced was blood. All receptors derive from a girl aged 10-17 years with multiple sclerosis.

This chain links TRBV5-1 with TRBJ2-5; D tentatively reads TRBD1 or TRBD2 (6 bases each). The germline CDR1 and CDR2 sequences are SGHRS and YFSETQ. The CDR3 runs 17 residues. Between the trimmed V and J ends, which lost 0 bases and 3 bases, there was a span of 18 bases. CDR3 sequence (DNA): TGCGCCAGCAGCTTGGCCGATACGGGAGAGGGGGAAGAGACCCAGTACTTC. Protein: CASSLADTGEGEETQYF.

This clonotype was counted a few times. This rearrangement joins TRBV29-1 to TRBJ2-1; 13 positions agree with TRBD2. CDR3 length: 14 residues. Trimming cost V 5 bases and J 9 bases; bases outside gene matches: 7. Germline V gene lookup returns CDR1 SQVTM and CDR2 ANQGSEA. This CDR3 reads CSVRTSGSPGEQFF. In nucleotides, the CDR3 is TGCAGCGTTCGGACTAGCGGGAGTCCTGGTGAGCAGTTCTTC.

The chain joins TRBV7-8 to TRBJ2-7; the match to TRBD2 covers 10 bases. This CDR3 is built from 16 residues. The V gene end was trimmed by 2 bases and the J gene end by 5 bases; junction bases not matched to a gene: 9. From germline, CDR1 is SGHVS and CDR2 FQNEAQ. CDR3 bases: TGTGCCAGCAGCTTACGGACTAGCGGAGCTCGGGACGAGCAGTACTTC. This gives the protein CASSLRTSGARDEQYF.

This clonotype has only a few counts. This sequence joins TRBV25-1 and TRBJ2-3; D might be TRBD1 (6 bases). Germline assignment: CDR1 MGHDK and CDR2 SYGVNS. Deletions cut 4 bases from V and 2 bases from J, with 10 bases between. The CDR3 spans 14 residues. CDR3 nucleotides: TGTGCCAGCAGTGGCTGGGACACCACAGATACGCAGTATTTT. Amino acids: CASSGWDTTDTQYF.

The chain combines TRBV7-6 with TRBJ2-1; D may be TRBD2 (5 bases). The CDR3 covers 16 residues. Germline loops: CDR1 SGHVS, CDR2 FNYEAQ. V lost 0 bases and J lost 1, with 10 bases in between. The CDR3 region has the DNA TGTGCCAGCAGCTTAGCGCTAGGACTGTCCTACAATGAGCAGTTCTTC. Its protein is CASSLALGLSYNEQFF.

This clonotype was observed a handful of times. The chain has TRBV5-1 and TRBJ1-2, with D possibly matching TRBD1 (5 bases). There are 14 residues in the CDR3. Germline V gene data show CDR1 as SGHRS and CDR2 as YFSETQ. Deletions cut 1 base from V and 10 bases from J, with 17 bases between. The CDR3 DNA sequence: TGCGCCAGCAGCTTGCGGGGCCCAAGAAAAGACTACACCTTC. It yields the protein CASSLRGPRKDYTF.

With respect to this clonotype: Just one base apart from a much larger clone, this may be a read error. The chain couples TRBV7-2 to TRBJ2-5; 7 nucleotides align to TRBD2. The V gene's germline CDR1 is SGHTA and CDR2 FQGNSA. The CDR3 spans 13 residues. CDR3 region: CASSFSGQEPQYF. The DNA for the CDR3 is TGTGCCAGCAGCTTTAGCGGGCAAGAGCCCCAGTACTTC.

The CDR3 loop reads CASSQSGTALYEQYF. The CDR3 region has the DNA TGTGCCAGCAGTCAATCCGGGACAGCGCTCTACGAGCAGTACTTC. This chain uses TRBV28 with TRBJ2-7, with 7 bases aligning to TRBD1. CDR1 and CDR2 (germline): MDHEN, SYDVKM. V trimming: 5 bases; J trimming: 3 bases; junction bases outside the gene matches: 10. This CDR3 spans 15 amino acids.

The genes are TRBV7-9 and TRBJ2-1; D is perhaps TRBD2 (6 bases). The germline V gene has CDR1 SEHNR and CDR2 FQNEAQ (reference sequence). CDR3 length: 14 amino acids. V was pared by 4 bases and J by 4 bases, with 11 bases between. CDR3 nucleotides: TGTGCCAGCAGCTCCGGGAGCCGGTACAATGAGCAGTTCTTC. Encoded protein: CASSSGSRYNEQFF.

This clonotype was found a few times. The gene calls are TRBV9 and TRBJ2-1, with 8 bases lining up with TRBD2. The germline V gene has CDR1 SGDLS and CDR2 YYNGEE. Trimming cost V 4 bases and J 3 bases; bases outside gene matches: 9. This CDR3 has 16 amino acids. CDR3 protein: CASSQPSLAGYNEQFF. For the CDR3, the DNA is TGTGCCAGCAGCCAACCTAGCCTAGCGGGCTACAATGAGCAGTTCTTC.

The chain links TRBV5-1 to TRBJ1-2; 7 nucleotides match TRBD1. In germline, CDR1 is SGHRS, CDR2 YFSETQ. The CDR3 consists of 13 residues. V trimming: 6 bases; J trimming: 3 bases; junction bases outside the gene matches: 5. In nucleotides, the CDR3 is TGCGCCAGCAACAGGGGCTCGGACTATGGCTACACCTTC. This sequence encodes CASNRGSDYGYTF.

The chain is built from TRBV2 and TRBJ2-1, with D uncertain. The CDR3 totals 12 residues. Between the trimmed V and J ends, which lost 8 bases and 5 bases, there was a span of 10 bases. Germline V gene data show CDR1 as SNHLY and CDR2 as FYNNEI. The CDR3 DNA is TGTGCCAGCTCCCAAAGTCACAATGAGCAGTTCTTC. This sequence encodes CASSQSHNEQFF.

There are a few counts of this clonotype. CDR3 region: CASVDPTSTDTQYF. The DNA for the CDR3 is TGCGCCAGTGTGGACCCGACTAGCACAGATACGCAGTATTTT. The chain recombines TRBV4-1 with TRBJ2-3; D remains ambiguous. The ends were cut back, 9 bases at V and 0 bases at J, with 13 bases in the middle. Germline CDR1 and CDR2: MGHRA and YSYEKL. The CDR3 sequence is 14 residues long.

CDR3 bases: TGTGCCAGCAGCCCACGACCGGGGACTAGCGGAAACCTCTACAATGAGCAGTTCTTC. Protein product: CASSPRPGTSGNLYNEQFF. This chain uses TRBV7-9 with TRBJ2-1, with 11 bases matching TRBD2. V dropped 5 bases and J dropped 3; count of bases not matched to a gene: 15. The germline V gene encodes CDR1 SEHNR and CDR2 FQNEAQ (reference sequence). The length of the CDR3 is 19 residues.

At least ten counts were recorded for this clonotype. This chain uses TRBV14 with TRBJ2-1, with TRBD2 as a possible D gene (5 bases). Germline assignment: CDR1 SGHDN and CDR2 FVKESK. The germline V and J ends were trimmed by 1 base and 5 bases, with 6 bases remaining between them. The CDR3 is 13 amino acids. In DNA form, the CDR3 reads TGTGCCAGCAGCCAAGCTAGCCACAATGAGCAGTTCTTC. Translated, it gives CASSQASHNEQFF.

The rearrangement joins TRBV12-3 or TRBV12-4 to TRBJ2-3; tentatively, D is TRBD1 or TRBD2 (5 bases each). Trimming removed 4 bases at V and 0 bases at J, with 17 bases between. The CDR3 has 17 amino acids. The CDR3 DNA follows: TGTGCCAGCAGTTCCCTAAAGGGACGGTCTAGCACAGATACGCAGTATTTT. Its protein is CASSSLKGRSSTDTQYF.

The chain couples TRBV10-3 to TRBJ1-2; 8 bases line up with TRBD1. Losses at the gene ends were 5 bases for V and 6 bases for J; bases not matched to a gene: 17. The CDR3 runs to 17 residues. Germline lookup yields CDR1 ENHRY and CDR2 SYGVKD. The CDR3 is CAISSNEGTGTSDGYTF. CDR3 sequence (DNA): TGTGCCATCAGTTCCAATGAGGGGACAGGCACCTCCGATGGCTACACCTTC.

This clonotype has just one count. The V gene is TRBV27, the J gene TRBJ2-7, with a possible D match to TRBD2 (6 bases). The CDR3 runs to 14 residues. Germline V gene sequence: CDR1 MNHEY, CDR2 SMNVEV (reference sequence). V was cut by 3 bases and J by 3 bases, with 12 bases left in between. Written as DNA, the CDR3 is TGTGCCAGCAGTTTCGGACTAAATAACTACGAGCAGTACTTC. Translation gives CASSFGLNNYEQYF.

This clonotype has more than one count but fewer than ten. This rearrangement joins TRBV4-2 to TRBJ2-7; 8 bases fit TRBD1. Germline V gene data show CDR1 as LGHNA and CDR2 as YNFKEQ. The CDR3 spans 13 residues. The V gene end was trimmed by 4 bases and the J gene end by 7 bases; junction bases not matched to a gene: 6. CDR3 bases: TGTGCCAGCAGCCGCGCAGGGGGCTCGGAGCAGTACTTC. It is translated as CASSRAGGSEQYF.

Only a few counts were recorded for this clonotype. The CDR3 nucleotides read TGTGCCAGCAGCCAGCGGGGACTCCCGTTCTCTGGGGCCAACGTCCTGACTTTC. Amino acids: CASSQRGLPFSGANVLTF. The chain combines TRBV5-5 with TRBJ2-6; 7 bases agree with TRBD2. This CDR3 contains 18 residues. The V gene's germline CDR1 is SGHKS and CDR2 YYEKEE (reference sequence). J was trimmed by 0 bases and V by 4 bases; bases with no gene match: 10.

J is TRBJ2-1 and V is TRBV20-1; TRBD2 matches 10 bases. The CDR3 totals 15 residues. V lost 2 bases and J lost 8; bases outside the gene matches: 9. CDR1 and CDR2 (germline): DFQATT, SNEGSKA (reference sequence). CDR3: CSARNLPSGSYEQFF. In nucleotides, the CDR3 is TGCAGTGCTAGAAATCTGCCTAGCGGGAGTTATGAGCAGTTCTTC.